The 28 T cell receptor beta chains below were found in one sample sequenced in a study of T cells after yellow fever vaccination. One entry per CDR3 protein, called by TCRdb with MiXCR from the 5' RACE reads. The table shows some 160,000 distinct CDR3 sequences, with approximately 9.7% occurring only once. The material sequenced was CD8+ T cells sorted from PBMCs, taken 45 days after the yellow fever booster vaccination. These TCRs come from a man aged 18 to 35 who received the YFV17D yellow fever vaccine.

The sample holds a few counts of this clonotype. V is TRBV24-1 and J is TRBJ2-7, with 7 bases aligning to TRBD1. The CDR3 extends over 16 amino acids. Germline CDR1 and CDR2: KGHDR and SFDVKD. V lost 4 bases, J lost 0 bases, and 8 bases stayed unmatched. The CDR3 DNA follows: TGTGCCACCAGTGAGTCGGGACAGAGAAGCTCCTACGAGCAGTACGTC. This translates into CATSESGQRSSYEQYV.

This clonotype was seen once. The junction departs from the called germline gene at one end, perhaps through a read error. The CDR3 protein is CATGVDSGYYGFTF. For the CDR3, the DNA is TGTGCCACCGGGGTTGACTCAGGGTACTATGGCTTCACCTTC. The chain has TRBV19 and TRBJ1-2, with a possible D match to TRBD1 (5 bases). CDR1 is LNHDA and CDR2 is SQIVND in the germline V gene (reference sequence). This CDR3 contains 14 residues.

In this sample, this clonotype turned up a few times. The chain carries TRBV10-2 and TRBJ1-5, with a weak D call TRBD1 (6 bases). V was shortened by 4 bases and J by 6 bases, with 10 bases between the two germline ends. This CDR3 spans 13 amino acids. Germline V gene data show CDR1 as WSHSY and CDR2 as SAAADI. CDR3 loop: CASSGTRGQPQHF. CDR3 DNA sequence: TGCGCCAGCAGTGGGACCAGGGGTCAGCCCCAGCATTTT.

The chain uses TRBV11-2 and TRBJ2-3; 7 nucleotides agree with TRBD2. The CDR3 covers 19 residues. Germline lookup yields CDR1 SGHAT and CDR2 FQNNGV. The V segment lost 2 bases and the J segment 5 bases; nucleotides outside the gene matches: 19. DNA of the CDR3: TGTGCCAGCAGCTTATCCAGCCGTCGGACTAGTTTGGTGAGAGATACGCAGTATTTT. Its protein product is CASSLSSRRTSLVRDTQYF.

This clonotype has a handful of counts. The rearrangement joins TRBV21-1 to TRBJ2-7. TRBV21-1 has pseudogene status. The CDR3 has 8 amino acids. The CDR3 region has the DNA TGTGCCAGCAGCAAAGAAATAGTC. Translating gives CASSKEIV.

The V call is TRBV12-3 or TRBV12-4, the J call TRBJ2-7; D is undetermined. The CDR3 contains 16 residues. The germline V and J ends were trimmed by 4 bases and 0 bases, with 16 bases remaining between them. The CDR3 region has the DNA TGTGCCAGCAGTTCCCCGACAAGCCTCAGCTCCTACGAGCAGTACTTC. This gives the protein CASSSPTSLSSYEQYF.

This clonotype was recorded at least ten times. This chain connects TRBV11-2 to TRBJ2-2; the D is unclear. Trimming left V 4 bases short and J 3 bases short, with 3 bases between. Germline CDR1 SGHAT, CDR2 FQNNGV. The CDR3 is 12 residues long. As DNA, the CDR3 is TGTGCCAGCAGCTCAGACACCGGGGAGCTGTTTTTT. This translates into CASSSDTGELFF.

DNA of the CDR3: TGTGCCAGCAGCTTATTTTCTAGCGGGGGGGCGGACACCGGGGAGCTGTTTTTT. Amino acids: CASSLFSSGGADTGELFF. J is TRBJ2-2 and V is TRBV7-8, with 12 bases that match TRBD2. From germline, CDR1 is SGHVS and CDR2 FQNEAQ. The CDR3 is 18 amino acids. V shed 2 bases and J 3 bases; nucleotides not matched to a gene: 7.

This clonotype was seen more than once but under ten times. The chain links TRBV4-1 to TRBJ2-1, with D perhaps matching TRBD1 (6 bases). The germline V and J ends were trimmed by 5 bases and 3 bases, with 8 bases remaining between them. The length of the CDR3 is 13 residues. Germline CDR1 reads MGHRA; CDR2 reads YSYEKL. CDR3 protein: CASSTDSYNEQFF. CDR3 nucleotide sequence: TGCGCCAGCAGCACGGACAGCTACAATGAGCAGTTCTTC.

The chain joins TRBV14 to TRBJ2-4; 10 nucleotides line up with TRBD2. CDR1 is SGHDN, CDR2 FVKESK, per germline. The CDR3 covers 17 residues. Trimming at V came to 6 bases and at J to 0 bases, leaving 8 bases not matched to a gene. The chain's CDR3 is CASSRLTSGVAKNIQYF. The CDR3 region has the DNA TGTGCCAGCAGTCGACTCACTAGCGGGGTAGCCAAAAACATTCAGTACTTC.

Many counts were recorded for this clonotype. The V call is TRBV5-1, the J call TRBJ2-5; D is undetermined. This CDR3 has 14 amino acids. Per the germline V gene, CDR1 is SGHRS and CDR2 is YFSETQ. Trimming removed 4 bases at V and 0 bases at J, with 10 bases between. In DNA form, the CDR3 reads TGCGCCAGCAGCCTCCGGGTCAACCAAGAGACCCAGTACTTC. Its translation: CASSLRVNQETQYF.

The genes are TRBV12-3 or TRBV12-4 and TRBJ1-1; 8 bases align to TRBD1. The ends lost 6 bases at V and 4 bases at J; junction bases unmatched: 4. There are 13 residues in the CDR3. The CDR3 DNA sequence: TGTGCCAGCAGCCGGACAGGGTTCACTGAAGCTTTCTTT. Protein product: CASSRTGFTEAFF.

This clonotype was seen many times. The chain recombines TRBV4-3 with TRBJ2-5, with 9 bases fitting TRBD2. V was clipped by 1 base and J by 2 bases; unmatched bases: 8. The CDR3 extends over 17 amino acids. Germline CDR1 LGHNA, CDR2 YSLEER. CDR3 DNA sequence: TGCGCCAGCAGCCAAGCTTACAAAGGACTAGCGCAAGAGACCCAGTACTTC. This translates into CASSQAYKGLAQETQYF.

This clonotype was recorded a few times. This chain uses TRBV7-2 with TRBJ2-2; TRBD1 matches 9 bases. The germline V gene encodes CDR1 SGHTA and CDR2 FQGNSA. The CDR3 totals 15 residues. The trim removed 5 bases at V and 5 bases at J, leaving 6 bases unmatched. CDR3 DNA: TGTGCCAGCAGCCTTTGGACAGGGGAGACCGGGGAGCTGTTTTTT. It codes for CASSLWTGETGELFF.

This clonotype has more than one count but fewer than ten. The chain is built from TRBV7-3 and TRBJ2-6; unclear D gene. This CDR3 region has 14 residues. Germline lookup yields CDR1 SGHTA and CDR2 FQGTGA. V dropped 5 bases and J dropped 2 bases, with 7 bases sitting between them. The CDR3 sequence is CASSASPGANVLTF. The CDR3 DNA follows: TGTGCCAGCAGCGCCTCGCCTGGGGCCAACGTCCTGACTTTC. Based on the CDR3 plus reference TRBV7-3 and TRBJ2-6, the full variable domain is GAGVSQTPSNKVTEKGKYVELRCDPISGHTALYWYRQSLGQGPEFLIYFQGTGAADDSGLPNDRFFAVRPEGSVSTLKIQRTERGDSAVYLCASSASPGANVLTFGAGSRLTVL.

At least ten counts were recorded for this clonotype. V is TRBV27 and J is TRBJ1-4; D unclear. Trimming cost V 0 bases and J 10 bases, with 15 bases left between them. CDR3 length: 15 amino acids. Germline CDR1 MNHEY, CDR2 SMNVEV (reference sequence). The CDR3 sequence: CASSLSKRVRGKLFF. In DNA form, the CDR3 reads TGTGCCAGCAGTTTATCGAAGCGGGTTCGAGGAAAACTGTTTTTT.

The genes are TRBV12-3 or TRBV12-4 and TRBJ2-2; D could derive from TRBD1 or TRBD2 (6 bases each). The CDR3 runs 14 residues. V dropped 7 bases and J dropped 7 bases, with 16 bases sitting between them. Here the CDR3 DNA reads TGTGCCAGCACGGAGGTCGGGGGACACGGGGAGCTGTTTTTT. It is translated as CASTEVGGHGELFF.

Many counts were recorded for this clonotype. The genes are TRBV14 and TRBJ2-7; D remains unclear. The germline V and J ends were trimmed by 2 bases and 3 bases, with 8 bases remaining between them. The length of the CDR3 is 13 residues. CDR1 and CDR2 (germline): SGHDN, FVKESK. CDR3 nucleotides: TGTGCCAGCAGCCAACAGTTTGGCTACGAGCAGTACGTC. It specifies CASSQQFGYEQYV.

The chain employs TRBV27 and TRBJ2-5; 10 bases map to TRBD1. The germline gives CDR1 MNHEY, CDR2 SMNVEV (reference sequence). The trim removed 5 bases at V and 5 bases at J, leaving 8 bases unmatched. The CDR3 totals 15 residues. CDR3 coding DNA: TGTGCCAGCAGTCCCCGACAGGGGGCTTTGGAGACCCAGTACTTC. This sequence encodes CASSPRQGALETQYF.

V usage is TRBV6-2 or TRBV6-3 and J usage is TRBJ2-3; D remains unclear. This CDR3 region has 12 residues. Trimming stripped 5 bases from V and 6 bases from J, with 9 bases between. From germline, CDR1 is MNHEY and CDR2 SVGEGT. The CDR3 region is CASSIYVDTQYF. The CDR3 DNA sequence: TGTGCCAGCAGTATATACGTGGATACGCAGTATTTT.

The chain recombines TRBV28 with TRBJ2-7; D not certain. There are 14 residues in the CDR3. Per germline, CDR1 MDHEN and CDR2 SYDVKM. V was trimmed by 4 bases and J by 6 bases, leaving 16 bases between them. The CDR3, as DNA: TGTGCCAGCAGTTCCGGGCCAGCCCCCCTCGAGCAGTACTTC. Translated, it gives CASSSGPAPLEQYF.

This chain uses TRBV7-2 with TRBJ2-7; D is unresolved. Deletions cut 3 bases from V and 6 bases from J, with 12 bases between. This CDR3 region has 13 residues. Germline CDR1 reads SGHTA; CDR2 reads FQGNSA. The CDR3 loop is CASSFLSRAEQYF. Written as DNA, the CDR3 is TGTGCCAGCAGCTTTCTGTCCCGGGCCGAGCAGTACTTC.

The chain combines TRBV6-6 with TRBJ2-5; 13 bases agree with TRBD2. The CDR3 has 19 amino acids. Looked up from germline, CDR1 is MNHNY and CDR2 is SVGAGI (reference sequence). V lost 0 bases, J lost 5 bases, and 12 bases stayed unmatched. The DNA of the CDR3 is TGTGCCAGCAGTTACTCCCGACTAGCGGGGGGCGGAAGGAAGGAGACCCAGTACTTC. As protein: CASSYSRLAGGGRKETQYF.

This clonotype was seen only a few times. The rearrangement links TRBV4-1 to TRBJ1-1; the D gene is possibly TRBD1 (5 bases). The CDR3 spans 16 residues. CDR1 and CDR2 from the germline V gene are MGHRA and YSYEKL. V was clipped by 1 base and J by 4 bases, with 16 bases between them. The CDR3: CASSQVSLGGGTEAFF. The CDR3 region has the DNA TGCGCCAGCAGCCAAGTCAGTTTGGGGGGTGGCACTGAAGCTTTCTTT.

The chain recombines TRBV12-3 or TRBV12-4 with TRBJ2-5; the D call may be TRBD1 or TRBD2 (6 bases each). CDR3 length: 18 residues. The V gene lost 3 bases and the J gene lost 5 bases, with 25 bases spanning the gap. CDR3: CASSLIRGGGPQPETQYF. CDR3 DNA sequence: TGTGCCAGCAGTTTGATCCGCGGTGGGGGGCCTCAACCGGAGACCCAGTACTTC.

The gene calls are TRBV2 and TRBJ1-1, with 7 bases identical to TRBD1. J was trimmed by 0 bases and V by 7 bases; bases with no gene match: 8. This CDR3 is 15 amino acids long. The V gene's germline CDR1 is SNHLY and CDR2 FYNNEI. The CDR3 here is CASKGLTGMNTEAFF. The CDR3, as DNA: TGTGCCAGCAAGGGGCTGACAGGGATGAACACTGAAGCTTTCTTT.

J is TRBJ2-7 and V is TRBV3-1; D not resolved. The V end was cut by 8 bases, the J end by 5 bases, with 10 bases between. The CDR3 length is 11 residues. The germline gives CDR1 LGHDT, CDR2 YNNKEL (reference sequence). CDR3 sequence reads: CASPATNEQYF. The CDR3 DNA is TGTGCCAGCCCGGCCACGAACGAGCAGTACTTC.

The CDR3 region is CASSQDREEVRRYTF. DNA of the CDR3: TGCGCCAGCAGCCAAGATCGGGAGGAAGTTCGCCGCTACACCTTC. This chain joins TRBV4-3 and TRBJ1-2; D not certain. This CDR3 contains 15 residues. Germline CDR1 LGHNA, CDR2 YSLEER. The ends were cut back, 0 bases at V and 9 bases at J, with 17 bases in the middle.